This is a list of T cell receptor beta chains from one sample in a study of blood T cell repertoires in COVID-19. Repertoires were generated with immunoSEQ multiplex PCR, while TCRdb's copy carries only in-frame clones and drops some. The table lists 310,000 or so clones, about nine tenths of them singletons. Specimen: peripheral blood. These receptors originate from a woman aged 45-60 years who had recovered from COVID-19. CDR3s include the opening cysteine and the closing phenylalanine or tryptophan. D genes are given only for firm matches. Some rows mark clone size as missing; the rest say once, few, many or name a class of expanded clone.

TRBV14	.	.	TRBJ1-2	CASSQVTGYYTF	TGTGCCAGCAGCCAAGTGACGGGATACTACACCTTC
TRBV7-2	.	.	TRBJ2-7	CASRPPGQKPYEQYF	TGTGCCAGCAGGCCTCCGGGACAAAAGCCCTACGAGCAGTACTTC
TRBV9	TRBD1	once	TRBJ2-7	CASSVDPRQGTEQYF	TGTGCCAGCAGCGTAGACCCCCGACAGGGCACCGAGCAGTACTTC
TRBV5-1	TRBD2	.	TRBJ2-2	CASSLVGGDTGELFF	TGCGCCAGCAGCTTGGTCGGGGGGGACACCGGGGAGCTGTTTTTT
TRBV4-2	.	few	TRBJ2-5	CASSQGGGAQETQYF	TGTGCCAGCAGCCAAGGTGGGGGGGCCCAAGAGACCCAGTACTTC
TRBV24-1	.	.	TRBJ1-1	CATSIGLRDTEAFF	TGTGCCACCTCCATTGGTCTGCGGGACACTGAAGCTTTCTTT
TRBV19	TRBD2	.	TRBJ2-1	CASTFRASGREQFF	TGTGCCAGTACTTTTCGGGCTAGCGGCCGGGAGCAGTTCTTC
TRBV28	TRBD1	.	TRBJ1-2	CACGRQGYGYTF	TGTGCCTGCGGGCGACAGGGCTATGGCTACACCTTC
TRBV6-2/TRBV6-3	.	.	TRBJ2-7	CASSYSLVGGTYEQYF	TGTGCCAGCAGTTACTCGCTTGTGGGGGGAACCTACGAGCAGTACTTC
TRBV28	.	.	TRBJ2-7	CASSAYYEQYF	TGTGCCAGCAGTGCCTATTACGAGCAGTACTTC
TRBV28	TRBD1	.	TRBJ1-2	CASRLPGQGGYGYTF	TGTGCCAGCAGATTGCCGGGACAGGGCGGCTATGGCTACACCTTC
TRBV27	.	.	TRBJ1-2	CASSSQGGNYGYTF	TGTGCCAGCAGTTCCCAAGGAGGGAACTATGGCTACACCTTC
TRBV5-1	TRBD1	.	TRBJ1-2	CASSATRQGASTYGYTF	TGCGCCAGCAGCGCCACCAGACAGGGGGCGAGTACCTATGGCTACACCTTC
TRBV2	.	.	TRBJ2-5	CASSIRLKQETQYF	TGTGCCAGCAGTATAAGACTAAAACAAGAGACCCAGTACTTC
TRBV19	TRBD1	.	TRBJ2-3	CASSIKGQGHTDTQYF	TGTGCCAGTAGTATAAAAGGACAGGGCCATACAGATACGCAGTATTTT
TRBV25-1	.	.	TRBJ2-1	CASSLASVSRNEQFF	TGTGCCAGCAGTCTAGCATCGGTTTCTCGCAATGAGCAGTTCTTC
TRBV27	.	.	TRBJ1-2	CASSLSTWAGRSYGYTF	TGTGCCAGCAGTTTATCGACTTGGGCAGGGAGGAGCTATGGCTACACCTTC
TRBV12-5	.	.	TRBJ2-3	CASGSASALETQYF	TGTGCTAGTGGTTCAGCTAGCGCCCTCGAGACGCAGTATTTT
TRBV5-1	TRBD1	.	TRBJ2-5	CASSLAFRQGGPFQETQYF	TGCGCCAGCAGCTTGGCCTTTCGACAGGGGGGCCCCTTTCAAGAGACCCAGTACTTC
TRBV7-2	.	.	TRBJ1-4	CASSTGPGRVKLFF	TGTGCCAGCAGCACAGGGCCGGGAAGGGTAAAACTGTTTTTT
TRBV7-2	.	.	TRBJ2-7	CASSLQMVSYEQYF	TGTGCCAGCAGCTTGCAGATGGTCTCCTACGAGCAGTACTTC
TRBV3-1/TRBV3-2	.	.	TRBJ2-3	CASSQDRGPRSPSTDTQYF	TGTGCCAGCAGCCAAGATAGAGGGCCGCGTAGCCCTAGCACAGATACGCAGTATTTT
TRBV5-1	.	once	TRBJ1-1	CASSLDPGGSEAFF	TGCGCCAGCAGCTTGGATCCAGGAGGATCTGAAGCTTTCTTT
TRBV5-1	TRBD2	once	TRBJ2-3	CASSSGGLSDTQYF	TGCGCCAGCAGCTCCGGGGGGTTATCAGATACGCAGTATTTT
TRBV27	TRBD1	.	TRBJ2-5	CASSSLLVTGGGGGETQYF	TGTGCCAGCAGTTCCTTGTTGGTGACAGGGGGCGGAGGTGGAGAGACCCAGTACTTC
TRBV7-2	TRBD1	.	TRBJ1-5	CASSLVPRGLGGQPQHF	TGTGCCAGCAGCTTAGTCCCGAGGGGGCTGGGCGGTCAGCCCCAGCATTTT
TRBV28	.	.	TRBJ1-3	CASPPTGTSSGNTIYF	TGTGCCAGCCCGCCCACAGGGACATCCTCTGGAAACACCATATATTTT
TRBV3-1/TRBV3-2	.	.	TRBJ1-2	CASSQQSAVGYTF	TGTGCCAGCAGCCAACAATCCGCGGTTGGCTACACCTTC
TRBV6-5	.	.	TRBJ1-5	CASGGRHNQPQHF	TGTGCCAGCGGGGGCAGGCACAATCAGCCCCAGCATTTT
TRBV28	TRBD1	.	TRBJ1-2	CASSFRTGGGNYGYTF	TGTGCCAGCAGTTTTAGGACAGGGGGCGGGAATTATGGCTACACCTTC
TRBV18	TRBD2	.	TRBJ2-7	CASSRGLATSYEQYF	TGTGCCAGCTCCCGGGGACTAGCGACTTCCTACGAGCAGTACTTC
TRBV29-1	TRBD1	once	TRBJ2-1	CSVDNSGTGNYEQFF	TGCAGCGTTGACAATTCCGGGACAGGGAATTATGAGCAGTTCTTC
TRBV28	TRBD1	.	TRBJ1-2	CASSLGQGYGYTF	TGTGCCAGCAGTTTAGGACAGGGGTATGGCTACACCTTC
TRBV18	.	few	TRBJ2-7	CASSPGLEKEQYF	TGTGCCAGCTCACCCGGACTGGAGAAGGAGCAGTACTTC
TRBV11-2	.	.	TRBJ2-5	CASSRSLTVRGTQYF	TGTGCCAGCAGCCGATCTTTGACAGTACGAGGGACCCAGTACTTC
TRBV27	TRBD1	.	TRBJ2-4	CASSPGQGAISAKNIQYF	TGTGCCAGCAGTCCGGGACAGGGGGCGATTTCGGCCAAAAACATTCAGTACTTC
TRBV30	.	.	TRBJ2-5	CAWKAGAVGGETQYF	TGTGCCTGGAAGGCGGGGGCGGTTGGTGGGGAGACCCAGTACTTC
TRBV19	TRBD1	.	TRBJ2-7	CASQRDRGFEQYF	TGTGCCAGCCAACGGGACAGGGGGTTTGAGCAGTACTTC
TRBV10-3	.	.	TRBJ1-4	CAISPAAANEKLFF	TGTGCCATCAGCCCTGCTGCGGCTAATGAAAAACTGTTTTTT
TRBV5-8	.	.	TRBJ2-7	CASSLVKGEEQYF	TGTGCCAGCAGCTTGGTAAAGGGGGAGGAGCAGTACTTC
TRBV18	TRBD2	.	TRBJ2-7	CASSPASGSREQYF	TGTGCCAGCTCACCCGCTAGCGGGAGTAGAGAGCAGTACTTC
TRBV7-2	.	few	TRBJ2-7	CASSLVGGRTYEQYF	TGTGCCAGCAGCTTAGTTGGAGGGAGGACCTACGAGCAGTACTTC
TRBV19	.	.	TRBJ2-2	CASLRGGDTGELFF	TGTGCCAGCCTTAGGGGCGGCGACACCGGGGAGCTGTTTTTT
TRBV19	TRBD2	many	TRBJ2-1	CASSIGTSGSNEQFF	TGTGCCAGTAGTATAGGGACTAGCGGGAGCAATGAGCAGTTCTTC
TRBV4-2	.	once	TRBJ1-2	CASSQGEGSGGYTF	TGTGCCAGCAGCCAAGGGGAGGGGTCAGGGGGCTACACCTTC
TRBV10-3	TRBD1	.	TRBJ1-1	CAISGVPGQGNTEAFF	TGTGCCATCAGTGGGGTCCCGGGACAGGGGAACACTGAAGCTTTCTTT
TRBV7-3	.	.	TRBJ1-6	CASSRTGNSPLHF	TGTGCCAGCAGCCGAACAGGGAACTCACCCCTCCACTTT
TRBV27	TRBD1	.	TRBJ1-1	CASSKQARTGGTEAFF	TGTGCCAGCAGTAAGCAGGCTCGGACAGGGGGCACTGAAGCTTTCTTT
TRBV7-9	TRBD1	.	TRBJ2-7	CASSFTPGTANEQYF	TGTGCCAGCAGCTTCACCCCAGGGACAGCAAACGAGCAGTACTTC
TRBV6-6	.	.	TRBJ2-7	CASSHRYEQYF	TGTGCCAGCAGCCATAGATACGAGCAGTACTTC
TRBV6-5	TRBD1	.	TRBJ1-5	CASRSGGMGNQPQHF	TGTGCCAGCAGATCAGGGGGCATGGGCAATCAGCCCCAGCATTTT
TRBV29-1	TRBD1	.	TRBJ1-2	CSVGTGGGYTF	TGCAGCGTTGGAACAGGGGGTGGCTACACCTTC
TRBV28	.	.	TRBJ2-1	CASSPRPGGGYNEQFF	TGTGCCAGCAGCCCCAGGCCCGGGGGAGGCTACAATGAGCAGTTCTTC
TRBV5-1	.	.	TRBJ2-3	CASSPRGDTQYF	TGCGCCAGCAGTCCCAGGGGCGATACGCAGTATTTT